The 22 T cell receptor beta chains below come from one sample, sequenced in a study of blood T cell repertoires in COVID-19. Data came from immunoSEQ multiplex PCR; TCRdb stores just in-frame clones and leaves some out. The data show a few hundred thousand clones, with more than 70% seen just once and approximately 2% held by the top ten. Material: PBMCs or T cells enriched from blood (not recorded which). Receptor source: a woman aged 55-69 years in a cohort exposed to, infected with or recovered from COVID-19 (not recorded which).

CDR3: CASSQGQGTNSPLHF. Here the CDR3 DNA reads TGTGCCAGCAGCCAAGGACAGGGAACGAATTCACCCCTCCACTTT. The chain joins TRBV3-1 (or the pseudogene TRBV3-2) to TRBJ1-6, with 7 bases lining up with TRBD1. Germline lookup yields CDR1 LGHDT and CDR2 YNNKEL (reference sequence). This CDR3 has 15 residues. The V gene end was trimmed by 1 base and the J gene end by 7 bases; junction bases not matched to a gene: 4.

This clone appeared once. The rearrangement joins TRBV4-1 to TRBJ2-1; the match to TRBD1 covers 10 bases. V trimming: 2 bases; J trimming: 7 bases; junction bases outside the gene matches: 11. The germline V gene has CDR1 MGHRA and CDR2 YSYEKL. This CDR3 has 17 amino acids. The CDR3 loop is CASSQPLSGQGRNEQFF. CDR3 nucleotide sequence: TGCGCCAGCAGCCAACCCCTGTCGGGACAGGGGAGGAATGAGCAGTTCTTC.

The chain combines TRBV3-1 (or the pseudogene TRBV3-2) with TRBJ1-1, with D tentatively TRBD1 (6 bases). Germline CDR1 reads LGHDT; CDR2 reads YNNKEL (reference sequence). V dropped 1 base and J dropped 0 bases, with 21 bases sitting between them. The CDR3 sequence is 19 residues long. This chain's CDR3 is CASSQGYRDIYLMNTEAFF. DNA for the CDR3: TGTGCCAGCAGCCAAGGGTACCGGGACATTTACCTAATGAACACTGAAGCTTTCTTT.

The CDR3 region has the DNA TGTGCCAGCAGTTTTACCCTGGGACAGGGGTCCTACGAGCAGTACTTC. Its protein product is CASSFTLGQGSYEQYF. The J gene is TRBJ2-7, the V gene TRBV27; 10 nucleotides agree with TRBD1. CDR3 size: 16 residues. The trim removed 3 bases at V and 1 base at J, leaving 6 bases unmatched. CDR1 is MNHEY, CDR2 SMNVEV, per germline (reference sequence).

This clone was seen a single time. The chain links TRBV28 to TRBJ1-3, with D maybe TRBD1 (6 bases). Germline CDR1 is MDHEN and CDR2 is SYDVKM. V was trimmed by 4 bases and J by 2 bases, leaving 12 bases between them. The CDR3 consists of 15 residues. This chain's CDR3 is CASSYGGSTGNTIYF. Here the CDR3 DNA reads TGTGCCAGCAGTTATGGGGGCAGCACTGGAAACACCATATATTTT.

The J gene is TRBJ2-7, the V gene TRBV5-1; 10 bases agree with TRBD2. The CDR3 is made up of 16 amino acids. V was pared by 2 bases and J by 2 bases, with 7 bases of the junction left unmatched. Looked up from germline, CDR1 is SGHRS and CDR2 is YFSETQ. CDR3 region: CASSFYQAGGPYEQYF. The CDR3 DNA sequence: TGCGCCAGCAGCTTTTATCAAGCGGGAGGGCCCTACGAGCAGTACTTC.

The chain combines TRBV28 with TRBJ2-1; 9 bases line up with TRBD2. This CDR3 region has 15 residues. Losses at the gene ends were 2 bases for V and 9 bases for J; bases not matched to a gene: 8. Germline CDR1 and CDR2: MDHEN and SYDVKM. The CDR3 coding sequence is TGTGCCAGCAGTTTAAGGCGGGGGGGGACAACTGAGCAGTTCTTC. Protein: CASSLRRGGTTEQFF.

The J gene is TRBJ2-1, the V gene TRBV3-1 (or the pseudogene TRBV3-2); 10 positions agree with TRBD2. The CDR3 loop spans 15 amino acids. Germline V gene sequence: CDR1 LGHDT, CDR2 YNNKEL (reference sequence). J lost 7 bases, V lost 5 bases, and 8 bases had no gene match. CDR3 nucleotide sequence: TGTGCCAGCAGCTTGCTAGCGGGAGTGGGTAATGAGCAGTTCTTC. Its translation is CASSLLAGVGNEQFF.

This chain joins TRBV28 and TRBJ2-3; 10 bases match TRBD2. In germline, CDR1 is MDHEN, CDR2 SYDVKM. The CDR3 length is 18 residues. Trimming took 6 bases from V and 0 from J; bases not matched to a gene: 12. Here the CDR3 DNA reads TGTGCCAGCAGCAGGGGGGCTAGCGGGAGCCCGAGCACAGATACGCAGTATTTT. It is translated as CASSRGASGSPSTDTQYF.

The gene calls are TRBV11-3 and TRBJ2-3; 10 bases line up with TRBD1. Unmatched junction bases numbered 5, after V lost 4 bases and J lost 4 bases. The V gene's germline CDR1 is SGHNT and CDR2 YENEEA. This CDR3 region has 15 residues. The CDR3 spells CASSSGQGVSDTQYF. CDR3 sequence (DNA): TGTGCCAGCAGCTCAGGACAGGGGGTTTCAGATACGCAGTATTTT.

The J gene is TRBJ2-1, the V gene TRBV19; the D is unclear. Germline-derived CDR1 and CDR2 are LNHDA and SQIVND (reference sequence). This CDR3 is built from 12 residues. Trimming took 7 bases from V and 3 from J, leaving 7 bases between them. CDR3 loop: CASIGVYNEQFF. The CDR3 DNA follows: TGTGCCAGTATAGGAGTCTACAATGAGCAGTTCTTC. Supplemented by reference TRBV19 and TRBJ2-1, the full variable domain reads DGGITQSPKYLFRKEGQNVTLSCEQNLNHDAMYWYRQDPGQGLRLIYYSQIVNDFQKGDIAEGYSVSREKKESFPLTVTSAQKNPTAFYLCASIGVYNEQFFGPGTRLTVL.

This chain connects TRBV21-1 to TRBJ2-3; no check of the table's D call, TRBD1, against the DNA was made. TRBV21-1 is an annotated pseudogene. The CDR3 totals 12 residues. In DNA form, the CDR3 reads TGTGCCAGCACAAGGGGGCCAGATACGCAGTATTTT. Translating it yields CASTRGPDTQYF.

This sequence joins TRBV5-6 and TRBJ1-5, with D possibly being TRBD1 (6 bases). Germline CDR1 reads SGHDT; CDR2 reads YYEEEE. The CDR3 loop spans 15 amino acids. V was cut by 5 bases and J by 4 bases, with 16 bases left in between. The CDR3 loop reads CASSITGTMNQPQHF. The CDR3 DNA follows: TGTGCCAGCAGTATAACCGGGACAATGAATCAGCCCCAGCATTTT.

The chain employs TRBV4-1 and TRBJ1-1, with 9 positions matching TRBD1. CDR1 is MGHRA and CDR2 is YSYEKL in the germline V gene. V gave up 6 bases and J gave up 4 bases; unmatched junction bases: 3. This CDR3 is built from 13 residues. The DNA for the CDR3 is TGCGCCAGCAGAGGGACAGGGAGCACTGAAGCTTTCTTT. This encodes CASRGTGSTEAFF.

The chain recombines TRBV5-1 with TRBJ2-1; no firm D call. The CDR3 totals 14 residues. Trimming removed 0 bases at V and 5 bases at J, with 9 bases between. Germline V gene data show CDR1 as SGHRS and CDR2 as YFSETQ. In DNA, the CDR3 is TGCGCCAGCAGCTTGGAATCATTAGACAATGAGCAGTTCTTC. It codes for CASSLESLDNEQFF.

In its sample, this clone was seen once. The rearrangement uses TRBV28 and TRBJ2-3; TRBD2 might be the D (6 bases). The germline V gene encodes CDR1 MDHEN and CDR2 SYDVKM. V was cut by 3 bases and J by 4 bases, with 20 bases left in between. This CDR3 contains 17 residues. The CDR3 is CASSFIRTAGMSDTQYF. CDR3 nucleotide sequence: TGTGCCAGCAGTTTCATCCGGACGGCGGGAATGTCAGATACGCAGTATTTT.

The rearrangement joins TRBV18 to TRBJ1-1; D remains ambiguous. Per the germline V gene, CDR1 is KGHSH and CDR2 is LQKENI. V was clipped by 1 base and J by 5 bases, with 8 bases between them. This CDR3 region has 13 residues. CDR3 protein: CASSPLSGTEAFF. CDR3 coding DNA: TGTGCCAGCTCACCACTTAGCGGGACTGAAGCTTTCTTT.

The chain couples TRBV20-1 to TRBJ1-1; the D is unclear. The CDR3 covers 13 residues. Germline CDR1 DFQATT, CDR2 SNEGSKA (reference sequence). V dropped 3 bases and J dropped 5 bases, with 13 bases sitting between them. In DNA, the CDR3 is TGCAGTGCTAGTCTTGGGAGTGGAACTGAAGCTTTCTTT. Protein sequence: CSASLGSGTEAFF.

The gene calls are TRBV7-2 and TRBJ1-5, with TRBD1 identical over 8 bases. The junction had 3 bases not matched to a gene; V was cut back by 3 bases and J by 5 bases. The CDR3 consists of 14 residues. CDR1 and CDR2 (germline): SGHTA, FQGNSA. CDR3 loop: CASSLTGADQPQHF. In DNA, the CDR3 is TGTGCCAGCAGCTTGACAGGGGCCGATCAGCCCCAGCATTTT.

The CDR3: CASSWAVNTEAFF. In nucleotides, the CDR3 is TGTGCCAGCAGCTGGGCAGTGAACACTGAAGCTTTCTTT. V and J are TRBV11-3 and TRBJ1-1; no clear D. Germline loops: CDR1 SGHNT, CDR2 YENEEA. This CDR3 has 13 amino acids. The ends were cut back, 4 bases at V and 0 bases at J, with 6 bases in the middle.

J is TRBJ1-1 and V is TRBV28; maybe TRBD1 (5 bases). CDR1 MDHEN and CDR2 SYDVKM come from the germline V gene. This CDR3 region has 14 residues. Trimming left V 8 bases short and J 2 bases short, with 15 bases between. For the CDR3, the DNA is TGTGCCAGCGGCTTGTGGGGGGAAAACACTGAAGCTTTCTTT. Translated: CASGLWGENTEAFF. The complete variable domain, with remaining parts taken from reference TRBV28 and TRBJ1-1, reads DVKVTQSSRYLVKRTGEKVFLECVQDMDHENMFWYRQDPGLGLRLIYFSYDVKMKEKGDIPEGYSVSREKKERFSLILESASTNQTSMYLCASGLWGENTEAFFGQGTRLTVV.

CDR3 DNA sequence: TGTGCCAGCAGTGAGTCGGGGTCCGGCAATCAGCCCCAGCATTTT. Its protein product is CASSESGSGNQPQHF. The chain is built from TRBV6-1 and TRBJ1-5, with D unclear. Germline lookup yields CDR1 MNHNS and CDR2 SASEGT. V was trimmed by 3 bases and J by 2 bases, leaving 11 bases between them. This CDR3 region has 15 residues.